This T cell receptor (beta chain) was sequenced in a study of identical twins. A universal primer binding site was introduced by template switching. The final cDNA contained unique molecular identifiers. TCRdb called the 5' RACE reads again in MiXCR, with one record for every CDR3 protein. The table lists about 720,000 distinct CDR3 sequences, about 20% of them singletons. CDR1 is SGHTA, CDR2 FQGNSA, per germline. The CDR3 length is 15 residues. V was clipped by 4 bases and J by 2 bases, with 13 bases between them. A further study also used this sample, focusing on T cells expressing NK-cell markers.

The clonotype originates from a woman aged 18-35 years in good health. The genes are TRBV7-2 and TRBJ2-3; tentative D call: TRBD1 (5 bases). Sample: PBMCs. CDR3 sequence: CASSSQVSDTDTQYF. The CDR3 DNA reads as TGTGCCAGCAGCTCACAGGTTTCTGACACAGATACGCAGTATTTT.